This is a list of T cell receptor beta chains from one sample in a study of a mutant IDH1 vaccine in newly diagnosed glioma. These receptors' antigens are unknown. Sequencing was performed with immunoSEQ multiplex PCR; in TCRdb, only in-frame clones are kept and a portion is missing. The repertoire holds 10,000 to 15,000 clones, just over 75% seen once, with less than 5% in the top ten. The starting material was PBMCs, obtained from a glioma patient whose treatment included an IDH1 peptide vaccine. These receptors were taken from a woman aged 35 to 49 with glioma. Both conserved end residues are part of each CDR3. The order of the fields is J gene, clone size, V gene, D gene, CDR3 protein, CDR3 DNA. The D gene is left open where the match is weak. Some rows mark clone size as missing; the rest say once, few, many or name a class of expanded clone.

TRBJ1-5 - TRBV6-1 - CASSEADPGRQPQHF TGTGCCAGCAGTGAAGCCGATCCCGGGCGTCAGCCCCAGCATTTT
TRBJ2-7 - TRBV28 TRBD1 CASRDRTPSYEQYF TGTGCCAGCAGGGACAGGACACCCTCCTACGAGCAGTACTTC
TRBJ1-5 - TRBV5-5 - CASSLWRGQPQHF TGTGCCAGCAGCCTCTGGAGGGGACAGCCCCAGCATTTT
TRBJ2-4 - TRBV9 - CASSVAGMAKNIQYF TGTGCCAGCAGCGTAGCGGGAATGGCCAAAAACATTCAGTACTTC
TRBJ1-2 once TRBV6-5 TRBD1 CASRNPGTGNRYTF TGTGCCAGCAGAAACCCCGGGACAGGGAACCGCTACACCTTC
TRBJ2-2 - TRBV7-9 - CASSERGRLNTGELFF TGTGCCAGCAGCGAACGAGGTAGACTGAACACCGGGGAGCTGTTTTTT
TRBJ2-1 - TRBV29-1 TRBD1 CSVGPTGTVYNEQFF TGCAGCGTTGGCCCGACAGGGACGGTCTACAATGAGCAGTTCTTC
TRBJ2-1 - TRBV4-3 - CASSQEGREREQFF TGCGCCAGCAGCCAAGAAGGGCGGGAACGTGAGCAGTTCTTC
TRBJ1-2 few TRBV9 - CASSVGTGIYGYTF TGTGCCAGCAGCGTAGGAACGGGGATATATGGCTACACCTTC
TRBJ1-4 - TRBV19 - CASREGGATNEKLFF TGTGCCAGCCGGGAGGGGGGGGCAACTAATGAAAAACTGTTTTTT
TRBJ1-5 - TRBV7-9 - CASSLVGRNQPQHF TGTGCCAGCAGCTTAGTTGGCAGAAATCAGCCCCAGCATTTT
TRBJ2-2 - TRBV27 - CASLSGPGELFF TGTGCCAGTCTTTCGGGTCCGGGGGAGCTGTTTTTT
TRBJ2-6 - TRBV14 - CASSQDRRTGANVLTF TGTGCCAGCAGCCAAGATCGCAGAACTGGGGCCAACGTCCTGACTTTC
TRBJ2-2 - TRBV29-1 - CSVERGGVYTGELFF TGCAGCGTTGAAAGGGGCGGGGTGTACACCGGGGAGCTGTTTTTT
TRBJ2-1 - TRBV6-5 - CASSYSIVNEQFF TGTGCCAGCAGTTACTCTATCGTCAATGAGCAGTTCTTC
TRBJ2-3 once TRBV7-2 - CASSLAAVPTDTQYF TGTGCCAGCAGCTTAGCCGCCGTTCCAACAGATACGCAGTATTTT
TRBJ2-1 few TRBV2 TRBD2 CASTDLGTSGGNEQFF TGTGCCAGTACTGACCTCGGGACTAGCGGGGGCAATGAGCAGTTCTTC